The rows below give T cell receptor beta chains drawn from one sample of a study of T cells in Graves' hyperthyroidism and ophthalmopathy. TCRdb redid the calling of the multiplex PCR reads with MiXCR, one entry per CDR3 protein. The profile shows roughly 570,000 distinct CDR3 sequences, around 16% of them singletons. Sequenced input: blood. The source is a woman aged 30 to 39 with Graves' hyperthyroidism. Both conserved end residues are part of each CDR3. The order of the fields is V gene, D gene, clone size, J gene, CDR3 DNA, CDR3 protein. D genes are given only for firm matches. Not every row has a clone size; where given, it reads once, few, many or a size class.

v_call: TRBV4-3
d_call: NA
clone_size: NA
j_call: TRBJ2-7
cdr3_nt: TGCGCCAGCAGCCAAGCTTTGGCTACCGACTACGAGCAGTACTTC
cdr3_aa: CASSQALATDYEQYF

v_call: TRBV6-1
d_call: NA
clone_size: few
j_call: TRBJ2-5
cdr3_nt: TGTGCCAGCAGTACCCTCGGGGCCCAAGAGACCCAGTACTTC
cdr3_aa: CASSTLGAQETQYF

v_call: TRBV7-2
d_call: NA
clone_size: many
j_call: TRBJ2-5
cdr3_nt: TGTGCCAGCAGCTCCGGGGCCGAGGGGACCCAGTACTTC
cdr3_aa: CASSSGAEGTQYF

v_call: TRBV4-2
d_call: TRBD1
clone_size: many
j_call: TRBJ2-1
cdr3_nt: TGTGCCAGCAGCCACCGGGACAGGGGAGAGCAGTTCTTC
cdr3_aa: CASSHRDRGEQFF

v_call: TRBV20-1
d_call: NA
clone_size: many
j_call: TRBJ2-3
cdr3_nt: TGCAGTGCTAGAAACGCGGATGCTAGCACAGATACGCAGTATTTT
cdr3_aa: CSARNADASTDTQYF

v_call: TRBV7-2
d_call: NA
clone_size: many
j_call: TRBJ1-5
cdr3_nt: TGTGCCAGCAGCCCTCATGTACAGGGTTTTGGCAATCAGCCCCAGCATTTT
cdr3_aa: CASSPHVQGFGNQPQHF

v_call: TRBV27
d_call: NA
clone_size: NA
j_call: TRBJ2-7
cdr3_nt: TGTGCCAGCAGTGGGATCGAGGGGATGGGAGAGCAGTACTTC
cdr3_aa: CASSGIEGMGEQYF

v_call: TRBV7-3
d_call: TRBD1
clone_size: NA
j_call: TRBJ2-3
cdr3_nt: TGTGCCAGCAGCTTTCTAGGACAGGGGGGTTTCAGCACAGATACGCAGTATTTT
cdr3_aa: CASSFLGQGGFSTDTQYF

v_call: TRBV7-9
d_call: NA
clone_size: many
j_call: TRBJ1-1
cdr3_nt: TGTGCCAGCATCTACCCCAAGAACACTGAAGCTTTCTTT
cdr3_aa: CASIYPKNTEAFF

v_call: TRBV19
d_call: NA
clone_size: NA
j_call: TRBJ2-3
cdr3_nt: TGTGCCAGTTCCAATAGTTGGGTTGGAGATACGCAGTATTTT
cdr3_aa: CASSNSWVGDTQYF

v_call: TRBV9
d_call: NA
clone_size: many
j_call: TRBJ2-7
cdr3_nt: TGTGCCAGCAGCGTATATCCAGAGTCCTACGAGCAGTACTTC
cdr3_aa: CASSVYPESYEQYF

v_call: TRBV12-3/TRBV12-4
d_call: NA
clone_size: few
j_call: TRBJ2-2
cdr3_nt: TGTGCCAGCAGTCCGGTTGGAGGGTTCACCGGGGAGCTGTTTTTT
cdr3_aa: CASSPVGGFTGELFF

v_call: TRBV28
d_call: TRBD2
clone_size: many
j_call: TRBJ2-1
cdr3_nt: TGTGCCAGCAGTTTAGAACTAGCGGGAACAAATGAGCAGTTCTTC
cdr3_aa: CASSLELAGTNEQFF

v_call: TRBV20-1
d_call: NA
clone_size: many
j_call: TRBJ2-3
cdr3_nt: TGCAGTGCTAGAGATGCTAGCGAGGCGCCGGATACGCAGTATTTT
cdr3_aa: CSARDASEAPDTQYF

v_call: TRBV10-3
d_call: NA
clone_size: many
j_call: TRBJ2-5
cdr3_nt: TGTGCCATCAGGGAAGGGACGGAACAAGAGACCCAGTACTTC
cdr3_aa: CAIREGTEQETQYF

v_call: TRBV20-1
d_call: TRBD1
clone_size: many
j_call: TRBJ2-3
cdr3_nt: TGCAGTGCTTCACAGGGGGATACGCAGTATTTT
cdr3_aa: CSASQGDTQYF

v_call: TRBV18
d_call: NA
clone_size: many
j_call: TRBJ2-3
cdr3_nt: TGTGCCAGCTCACCTGCACCCACAGATACGCAGTATTTT
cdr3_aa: CASSPAPTDTQYF

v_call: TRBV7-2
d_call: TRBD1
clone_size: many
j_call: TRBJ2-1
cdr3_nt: TGTGCCAGCAGCTCCCGGGACAGAGACTACGATGAGCAGTTCTTC
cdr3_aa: CASSSRDRDYDEQFF

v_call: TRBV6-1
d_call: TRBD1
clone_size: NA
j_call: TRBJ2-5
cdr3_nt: TGTGCGTGCGACAGGGTAGGGGAGACCCAGTACTTC
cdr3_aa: CACDRVGETQYF

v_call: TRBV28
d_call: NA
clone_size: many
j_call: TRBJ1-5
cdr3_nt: TGTGCCAGCAGCCAGGACGGCAATCAGCCCCAGCATTTT
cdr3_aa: CASSQDGNQPQHF

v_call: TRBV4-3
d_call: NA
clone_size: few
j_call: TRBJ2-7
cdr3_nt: TGCGCCAGCAGCTACGGGACGTACTCCTACGAGCAGTACTTC
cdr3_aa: CASSYGTYSYEQYF

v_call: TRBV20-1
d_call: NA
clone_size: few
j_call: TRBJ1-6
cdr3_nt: TGCAGTGCTAGAGATGCCGGGCGGTCCTATAATTCACCCCTCCACTTT
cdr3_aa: CSARDAGRSYNSPLHF

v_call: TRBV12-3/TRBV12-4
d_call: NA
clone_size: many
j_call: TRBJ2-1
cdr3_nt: TGTGCCAGCAGTTTTGGCGATAGGGCGGGGCGGCCTAGGGATGAGCAGTTCTTC
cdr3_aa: CASSFGDRAGRPRDEQFF

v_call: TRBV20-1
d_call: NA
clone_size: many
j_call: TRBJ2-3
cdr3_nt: TGCAGTGCTAGAGCTAGCTATGGAACAGATACGCAGTATTTT
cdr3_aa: CSARASYGTDTQYF

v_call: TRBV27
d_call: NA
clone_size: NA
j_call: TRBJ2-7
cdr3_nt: TGTGCCAGCAGTTCAAAAACAGGGTACAATGAGCAGTACTTC
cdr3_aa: CASSSKTGYNEQYF

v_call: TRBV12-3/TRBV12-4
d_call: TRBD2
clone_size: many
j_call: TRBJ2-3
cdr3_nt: TGTGCCAGCAGCCGCCGACTAGCGGGAGGCGTTAGCACAGATACGCAGTATTTT
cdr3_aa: CASSRRLAGGVSTDTQYF

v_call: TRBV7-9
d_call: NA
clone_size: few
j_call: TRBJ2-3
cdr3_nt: TGTGCCGTCCAGGGTGTCCCCACAGATACGCAGTATTTT
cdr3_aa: CAVQGVPTDTQYF

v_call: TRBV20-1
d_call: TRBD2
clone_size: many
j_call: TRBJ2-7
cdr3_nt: TGCAGTGCTAGCGGGAGGGCCTCTACCTACGAGCAGTACTTC
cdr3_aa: CSASGRASTYEQYF

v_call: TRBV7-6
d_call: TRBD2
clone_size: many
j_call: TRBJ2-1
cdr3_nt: TGTGCCACTCGAGCGGGAGGGTCCTACAATGAGCAGTTCTTC
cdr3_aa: CATRAGGSYNEQFF

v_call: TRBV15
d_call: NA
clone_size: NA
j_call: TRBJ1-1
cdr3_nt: TGTGCCACCAGCTCTACGAGTAGGTTACCGAACACTGAAGCTTTCTTT
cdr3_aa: CATSSTSRLPNTEAFF

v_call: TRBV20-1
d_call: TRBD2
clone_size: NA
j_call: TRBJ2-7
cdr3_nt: TGCAGTGCTAGAGGAGGACTAGCGGGGGCCTCTTTCGAGCAGTACTTC
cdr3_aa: CSARGGLAGASFEQYF

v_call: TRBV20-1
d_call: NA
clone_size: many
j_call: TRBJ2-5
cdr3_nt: TGCAGTGCTATAATACCCACCGATCCCGTAGGGGTAGAGACCCAGTACTTC
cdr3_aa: CSAIIPTDPVGVETQYF

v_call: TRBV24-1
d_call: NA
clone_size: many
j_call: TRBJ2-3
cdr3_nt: TGTGCCACCAGTGACGGGAGCACAGATACGCAGTATTTT
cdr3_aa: CATSDGSTDTQYF

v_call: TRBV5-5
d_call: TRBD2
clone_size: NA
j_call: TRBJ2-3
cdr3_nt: TGTGCCAGCAGCTTCCTTGGGGACTCTAGCGGGTATAGCACAGATACGCAGTATTTT
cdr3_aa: CASSFLGDSSGYSTDTQYF

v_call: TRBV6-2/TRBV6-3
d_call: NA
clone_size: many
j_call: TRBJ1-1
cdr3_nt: TGTGCCAGCAGTTACTTGGAGGACACTGAAGCTTTCTTT
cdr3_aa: CASSYLEDTEAFF

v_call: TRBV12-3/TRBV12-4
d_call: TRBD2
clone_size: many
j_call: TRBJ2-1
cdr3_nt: TGTGCCAGCAGTTCTTCCTCACTAGCGGGATATGAGCAGTTCTTC
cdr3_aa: CASSSSSLAGYEQFF

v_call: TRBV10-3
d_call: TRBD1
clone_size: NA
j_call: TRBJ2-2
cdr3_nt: TGTGCCATCAGGGGGACAGTGGACACCGGGGAGCTGTTTTTT
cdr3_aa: CAIRGTVDTGELFF

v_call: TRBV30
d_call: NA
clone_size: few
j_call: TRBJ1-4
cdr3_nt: TGTGCCTGGAGTGTATTGAGGGCGGCAGAAGCAACTAATGAAAAACTGTTTTTT
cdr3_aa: CAWSVLRAAEATNEKLFF

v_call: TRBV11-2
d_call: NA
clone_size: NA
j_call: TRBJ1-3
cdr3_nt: TGTGCCAGCAGCATACTCAGAGCCTCTGGAAACACCATATATTTT
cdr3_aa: CASSILRASGNTIYF

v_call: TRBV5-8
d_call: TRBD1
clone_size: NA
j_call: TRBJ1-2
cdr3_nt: TGTGCCAGCAGCTTGGCAGGGGGCGGGCCCGGCTACACCTTC
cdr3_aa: CASSLAGGGPGYTF

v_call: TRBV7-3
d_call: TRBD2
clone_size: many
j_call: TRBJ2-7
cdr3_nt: TGTGCCAGCAGCGCCGGCTCCGGGACTAGCGGAGGCGAGCAGTACTTC
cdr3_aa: CASSAGSGTSGGEQYF

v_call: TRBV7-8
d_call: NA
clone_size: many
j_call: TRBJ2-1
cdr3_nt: TGTGCCAGCAGCTTAGTGGGGACTTTTCAGAACAATGAGCAGTTCTTC
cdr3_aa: CASSLVGTFQNNEQFF